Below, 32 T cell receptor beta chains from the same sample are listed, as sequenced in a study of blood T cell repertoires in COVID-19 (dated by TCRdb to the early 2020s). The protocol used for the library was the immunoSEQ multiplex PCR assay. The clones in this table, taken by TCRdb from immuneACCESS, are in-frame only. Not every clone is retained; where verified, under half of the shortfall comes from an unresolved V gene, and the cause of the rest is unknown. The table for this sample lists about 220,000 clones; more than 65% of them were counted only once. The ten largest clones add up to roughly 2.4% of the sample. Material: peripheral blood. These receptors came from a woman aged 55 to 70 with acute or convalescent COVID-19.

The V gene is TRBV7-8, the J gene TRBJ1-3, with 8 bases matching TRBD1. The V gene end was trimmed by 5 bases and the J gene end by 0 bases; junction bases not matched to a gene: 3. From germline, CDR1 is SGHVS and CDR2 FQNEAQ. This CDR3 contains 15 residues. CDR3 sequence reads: CASSIDRGSGNTIYF. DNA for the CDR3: TGTGCCAGCAGCATAGACAGGGGCTCTGGAAACACCATATATTTT. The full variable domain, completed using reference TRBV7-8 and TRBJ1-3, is GAGVSQSPRYKVAKRGQDVALRCDPISGHVSLFWYQQALGQGPEFLTYFQNEAQLDKSGLPSDRFFAERPEGSVSTLKIQRTQQEDSAVYLCASSIDRGSGNTIYFGEGSWLTVV.

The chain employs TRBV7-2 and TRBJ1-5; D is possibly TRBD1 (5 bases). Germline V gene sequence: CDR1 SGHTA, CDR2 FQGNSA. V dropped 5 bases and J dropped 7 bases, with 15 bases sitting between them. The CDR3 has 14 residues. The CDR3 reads CASSPRTGGQPQHF. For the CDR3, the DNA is TGTGCCAGCAGCCCAAGGACGGGGGGACAGCCCCAGCATTTT.

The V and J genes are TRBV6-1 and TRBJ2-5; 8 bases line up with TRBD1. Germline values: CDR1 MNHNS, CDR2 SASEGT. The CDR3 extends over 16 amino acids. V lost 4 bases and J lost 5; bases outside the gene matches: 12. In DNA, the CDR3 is TGTGCCAGCAGTGCCAGGTCAGGGGGCGCGGGGGAGACCCAGTACTTC. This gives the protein CASSARSGGAGETQYF.

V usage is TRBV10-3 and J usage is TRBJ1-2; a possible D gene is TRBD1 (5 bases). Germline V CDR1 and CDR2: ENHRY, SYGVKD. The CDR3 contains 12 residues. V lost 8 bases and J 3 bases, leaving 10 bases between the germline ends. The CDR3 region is CAISGGDYGYTF. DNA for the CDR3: TGTGCCATCTCGGGGGGGGACTATGGCTACACCTTC.

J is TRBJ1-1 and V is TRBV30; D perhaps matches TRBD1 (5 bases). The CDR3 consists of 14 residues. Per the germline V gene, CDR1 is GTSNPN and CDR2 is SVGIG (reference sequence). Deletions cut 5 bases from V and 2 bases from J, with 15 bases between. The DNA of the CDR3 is TGTGCCTGGGGGGCTTCGTATTTTAACACTGAAGCTTTCTTT. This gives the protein CAWGASYFNTEAFF.

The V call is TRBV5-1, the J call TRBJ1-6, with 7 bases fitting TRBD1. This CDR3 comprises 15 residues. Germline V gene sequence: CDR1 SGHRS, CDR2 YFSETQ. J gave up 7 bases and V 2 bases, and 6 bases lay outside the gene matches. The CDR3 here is CASSFEGAPNSPLHF. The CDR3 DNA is TGCGCCAGCAGCTTTGAGGGGGCCCCCAATTCACCCCTCCACTTT.

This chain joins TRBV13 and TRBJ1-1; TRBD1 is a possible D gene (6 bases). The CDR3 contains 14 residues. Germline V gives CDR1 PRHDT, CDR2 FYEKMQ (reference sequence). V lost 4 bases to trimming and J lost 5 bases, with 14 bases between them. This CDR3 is CASSSGVKSTEAFF. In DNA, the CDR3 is TGTGCCAGCAGCTCAGGGGTCAAGAGTACTGAAGCTTTCTTT.

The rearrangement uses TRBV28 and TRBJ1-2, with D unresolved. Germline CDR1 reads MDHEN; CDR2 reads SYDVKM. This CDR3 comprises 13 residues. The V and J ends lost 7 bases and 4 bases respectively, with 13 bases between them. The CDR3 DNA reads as TGTGCCAGCACCAGCGAGAAAACCTATGGCTACACCTTC. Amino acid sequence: CASTSEKTYGYTF.

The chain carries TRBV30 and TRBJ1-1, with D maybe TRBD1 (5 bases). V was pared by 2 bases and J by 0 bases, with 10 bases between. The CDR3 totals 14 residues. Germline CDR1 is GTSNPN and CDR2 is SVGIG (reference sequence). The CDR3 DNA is TGTGCCTGGAGTTTGACAGCCATGAACACTGAAGCTTTCTTT. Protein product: CAWSLTAMNTEAFF.

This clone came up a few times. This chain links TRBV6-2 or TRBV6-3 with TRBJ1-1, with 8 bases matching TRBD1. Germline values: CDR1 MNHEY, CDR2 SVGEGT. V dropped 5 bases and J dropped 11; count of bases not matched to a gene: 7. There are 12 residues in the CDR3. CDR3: CASSETGVEAFF. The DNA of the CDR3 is TGTGCCAGCAGTGAGACAGGGGTTGAGGCTTTCTTT.

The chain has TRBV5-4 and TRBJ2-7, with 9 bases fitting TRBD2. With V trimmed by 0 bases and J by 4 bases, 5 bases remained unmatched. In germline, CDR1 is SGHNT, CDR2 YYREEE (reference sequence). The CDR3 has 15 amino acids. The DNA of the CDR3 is TGTGCCAGCAGCTTGGGGCTAGCGGGGAGGTACGAGCAGTACTTC. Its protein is CASSLGLAGRYEQYF. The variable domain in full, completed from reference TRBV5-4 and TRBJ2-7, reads ETGVTQSPTHLIKTRGQQVTLRCSSQSGHNTVSWYQQALGQGPQFIFQYYREEENGRGNFPPRFSGLQFPNYSSELNVNALELDDSALYLCASSLGLAGRYEQYFGPGTRLTVT.

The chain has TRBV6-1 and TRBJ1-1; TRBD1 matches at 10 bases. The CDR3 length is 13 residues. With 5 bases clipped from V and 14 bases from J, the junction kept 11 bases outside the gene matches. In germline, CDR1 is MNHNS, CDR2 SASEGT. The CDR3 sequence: CASSTPGQGSVFF. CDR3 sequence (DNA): TGTGCCAGCAGTACCCCGGGACAGGGGTCCGTCTTCTTT.

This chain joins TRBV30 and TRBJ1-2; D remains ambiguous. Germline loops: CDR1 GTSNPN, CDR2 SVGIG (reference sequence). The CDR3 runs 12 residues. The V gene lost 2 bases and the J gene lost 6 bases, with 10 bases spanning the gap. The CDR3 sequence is CAWSFRVNGYTF. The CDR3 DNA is TGTGCCTGGAGTTTCCGAGTGAATGGCTACACCTTC.

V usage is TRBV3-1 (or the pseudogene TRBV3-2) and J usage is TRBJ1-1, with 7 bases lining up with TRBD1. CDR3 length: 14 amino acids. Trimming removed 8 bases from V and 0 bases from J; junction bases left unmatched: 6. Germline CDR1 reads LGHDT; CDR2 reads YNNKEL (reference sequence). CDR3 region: CASLRTGMNTEAFF. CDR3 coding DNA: TGTGCCAGCCTGAGGACAGGAATGAACACTGAAGCTTTCTTT.

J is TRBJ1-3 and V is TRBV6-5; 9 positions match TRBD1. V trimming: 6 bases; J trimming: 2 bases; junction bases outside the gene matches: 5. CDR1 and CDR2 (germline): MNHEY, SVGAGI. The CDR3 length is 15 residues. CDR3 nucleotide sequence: TGTGCCAGCAGCCGTAGACAGGGGGCTGGAAACACCATATATTTT. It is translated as CASSRRQGAGNTIYF.

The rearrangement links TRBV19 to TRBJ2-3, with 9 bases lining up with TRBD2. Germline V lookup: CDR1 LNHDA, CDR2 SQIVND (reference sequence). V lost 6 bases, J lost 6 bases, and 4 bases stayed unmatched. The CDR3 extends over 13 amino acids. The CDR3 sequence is CASRAGLADTQYF. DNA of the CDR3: TGTGCCAGTAGAGCCGGACTAGCGGATACGCAGTATTTT.

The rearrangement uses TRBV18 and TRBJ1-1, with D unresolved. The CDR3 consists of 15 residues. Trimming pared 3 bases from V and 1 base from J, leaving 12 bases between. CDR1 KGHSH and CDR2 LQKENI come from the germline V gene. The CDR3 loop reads CASSPDYRGNTEAFF. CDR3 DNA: TGTGCCAGCTCACCGGACTACCGCGGGAACACTGAAGCTTTCTTT.

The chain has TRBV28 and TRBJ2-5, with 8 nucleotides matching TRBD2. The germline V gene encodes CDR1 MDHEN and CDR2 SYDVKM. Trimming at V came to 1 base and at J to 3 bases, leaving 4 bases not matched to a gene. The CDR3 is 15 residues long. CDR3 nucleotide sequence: TGTGCCAGCAGTTTATCCACAGCGGGGGAAGAGACCCAGTACTTC. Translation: CASSLSTAGEETQYF.

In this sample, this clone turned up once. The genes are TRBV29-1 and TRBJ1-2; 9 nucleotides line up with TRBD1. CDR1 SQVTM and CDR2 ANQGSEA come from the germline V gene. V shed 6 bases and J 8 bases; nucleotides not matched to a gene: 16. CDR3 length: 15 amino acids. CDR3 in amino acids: CSVEKIGTGRDGYTF. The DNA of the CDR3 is TGCAGCGTAGAAAAGATAGGGACAGGGCGGGACGGCTACACCTTC.

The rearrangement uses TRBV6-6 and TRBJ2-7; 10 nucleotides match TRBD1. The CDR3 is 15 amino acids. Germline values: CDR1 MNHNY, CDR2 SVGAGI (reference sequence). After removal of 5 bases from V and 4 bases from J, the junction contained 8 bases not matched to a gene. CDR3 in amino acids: CASSLLGTGEYEQYF. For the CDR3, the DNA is TGTGCCAGCAGTCTACTTGGGACAGGGGAATACGAGCAGTACTTC.

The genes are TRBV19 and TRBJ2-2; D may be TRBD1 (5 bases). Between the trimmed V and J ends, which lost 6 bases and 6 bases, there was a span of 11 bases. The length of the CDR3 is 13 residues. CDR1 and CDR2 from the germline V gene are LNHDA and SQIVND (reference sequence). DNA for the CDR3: TGTGCCAGTAGACTACAGGAATCCGGGGAGCTGTTTTTT. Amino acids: CASRLQESGELFF.

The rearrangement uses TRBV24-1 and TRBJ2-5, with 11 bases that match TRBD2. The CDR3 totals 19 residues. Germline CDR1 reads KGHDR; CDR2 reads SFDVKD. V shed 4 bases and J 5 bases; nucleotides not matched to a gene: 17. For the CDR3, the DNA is TGTGCCACCAGTGACCGACGAGGAATAGCGGGGGGGATGTATGAGACCCAGTACTTC. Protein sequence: CATSDRRGIAGGMYETQYF.

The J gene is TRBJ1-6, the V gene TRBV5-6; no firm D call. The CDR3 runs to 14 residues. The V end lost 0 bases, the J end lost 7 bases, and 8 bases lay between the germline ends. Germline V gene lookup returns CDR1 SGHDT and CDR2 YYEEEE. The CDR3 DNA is TGTGCCAGCAGCTTGGATACAGAAAATTCACCCCTCCACTTT. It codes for CASSLDTENSPLHF.

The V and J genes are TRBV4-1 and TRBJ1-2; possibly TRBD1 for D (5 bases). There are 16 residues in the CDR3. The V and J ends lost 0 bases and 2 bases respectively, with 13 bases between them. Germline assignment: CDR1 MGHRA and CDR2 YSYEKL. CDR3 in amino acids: CASSQDSVGGNYGYTF. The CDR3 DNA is TGCGCCAGCAGCCAAGATTCGGTGGGGGGGAACTATGGCTACACCTTC.

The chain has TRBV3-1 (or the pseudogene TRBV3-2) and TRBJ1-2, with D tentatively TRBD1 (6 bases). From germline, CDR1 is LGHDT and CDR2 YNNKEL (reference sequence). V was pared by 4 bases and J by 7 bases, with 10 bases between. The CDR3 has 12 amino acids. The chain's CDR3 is CASSPGVVGYTF. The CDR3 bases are TGTGCCAGCAGCCCAGGGGTGGTTGGCTACACCTTC.

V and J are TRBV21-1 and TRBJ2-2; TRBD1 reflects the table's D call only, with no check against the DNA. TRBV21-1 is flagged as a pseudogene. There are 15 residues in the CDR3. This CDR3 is CASENVTGPTGELFF. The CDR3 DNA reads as TGTGCCAGCGAAAACGTGACAGGCCCTACCGGGGAGCTGTTTTTT.

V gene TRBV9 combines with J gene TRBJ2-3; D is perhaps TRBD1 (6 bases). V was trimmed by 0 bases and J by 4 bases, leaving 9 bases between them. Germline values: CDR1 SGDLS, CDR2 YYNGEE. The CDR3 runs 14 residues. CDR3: CASSVGGRPDTQYF. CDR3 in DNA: TGTGCCAGCAGCGTAGGGGGGCGGCCAGATACGCAGTATTTT.

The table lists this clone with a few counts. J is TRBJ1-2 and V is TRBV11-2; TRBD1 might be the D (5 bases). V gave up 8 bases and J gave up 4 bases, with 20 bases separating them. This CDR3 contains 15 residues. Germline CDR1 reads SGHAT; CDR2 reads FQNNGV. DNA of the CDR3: TGTGCCAGCTCCCCTCCAACCGGGGGTACCTATGGCTACACCTTC. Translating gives CASSPPTGGTYGYTF.

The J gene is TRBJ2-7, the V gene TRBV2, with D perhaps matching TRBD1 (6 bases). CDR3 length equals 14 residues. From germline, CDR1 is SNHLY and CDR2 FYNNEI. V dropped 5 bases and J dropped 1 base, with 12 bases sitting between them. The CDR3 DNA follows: TGTGCCAGCAGTATACAGGGTTATTCCTACGAGCAGTACTTC. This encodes CASSIQGYSYEQYF.

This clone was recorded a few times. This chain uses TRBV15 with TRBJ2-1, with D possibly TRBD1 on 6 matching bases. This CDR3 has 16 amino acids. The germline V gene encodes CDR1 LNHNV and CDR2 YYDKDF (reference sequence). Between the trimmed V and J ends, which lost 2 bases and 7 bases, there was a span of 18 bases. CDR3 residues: CATSRPGGQTLNEQFF. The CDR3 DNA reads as TGTGCCACCAGCAGACCGGGTGGACAGACCCTGAATGAGCAGTTCTTC.

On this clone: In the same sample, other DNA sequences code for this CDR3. The chain's CDR3 is CASRRGTGELFF. CDR3 in DNA: TGTGCCAGCAGGCGGGGGACCGGGGAGCTGTTTTTT. The chain has TRBV2 and TRBJ2-2; 7 bases agree with TRBD2. The V gene's germline CDR1 is SNHLY and CDR2 FYNNEI. CDR3 length: 12 residues. Trimming removed 6 bases from V and 5 bases from J; junction bases left unmatched: 0. The full variable domain, completed using reference TRBV2 and TRBJ2-2, is EPEVTQTPSHQVTQMGQEVILRCVPISNHLYFYWYRQILGQKVEFLVSFYNNEISEKSEIFDDQFSVERPDGSNFTLKIRSTKLEDSAMYFCASRRGTGELFFGEGSRLTVL.

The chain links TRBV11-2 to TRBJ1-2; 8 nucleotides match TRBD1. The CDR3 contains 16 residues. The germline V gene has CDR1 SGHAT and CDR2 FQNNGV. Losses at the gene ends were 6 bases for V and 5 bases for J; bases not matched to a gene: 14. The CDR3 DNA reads TGTGCCAGCAGTTCCGGGACAGGCGCCTTAAATTATGGCTACACCTTC. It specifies CASSSGTGALNYGYTF.